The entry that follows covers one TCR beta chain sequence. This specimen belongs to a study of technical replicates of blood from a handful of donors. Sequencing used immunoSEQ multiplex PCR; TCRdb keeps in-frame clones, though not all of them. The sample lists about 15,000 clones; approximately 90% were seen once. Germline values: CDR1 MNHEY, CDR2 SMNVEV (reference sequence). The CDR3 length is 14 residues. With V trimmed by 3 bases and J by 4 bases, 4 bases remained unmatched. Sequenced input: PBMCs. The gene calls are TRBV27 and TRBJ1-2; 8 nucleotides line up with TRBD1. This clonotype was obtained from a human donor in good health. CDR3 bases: TGTGCCAGCAGTTTTAACAGGGGGGGCTATGGCTACACCTTC. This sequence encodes CASSFNRGGYGYTF.